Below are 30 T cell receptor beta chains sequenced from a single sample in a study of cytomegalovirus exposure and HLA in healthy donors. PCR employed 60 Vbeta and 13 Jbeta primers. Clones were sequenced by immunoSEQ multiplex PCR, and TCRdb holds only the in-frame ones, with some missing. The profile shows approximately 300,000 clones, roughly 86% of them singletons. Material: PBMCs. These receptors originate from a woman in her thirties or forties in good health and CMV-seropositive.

The CDR3 bases are TGCGCCAGCAGCCAAGTAAGATCACAGGAAAAACTGTTTTTT. Its translation is CASSQVRSQEKLFF. J is TRBJ1-4 and V is TRBV4-3; no firm D call. V gave up 1 base and J gave up 8 bases, with 11 bases separating them. CDR3 length: 14 residues. CDR1 and CDR2 from the germline V gene are LGHNA and YSLEER.

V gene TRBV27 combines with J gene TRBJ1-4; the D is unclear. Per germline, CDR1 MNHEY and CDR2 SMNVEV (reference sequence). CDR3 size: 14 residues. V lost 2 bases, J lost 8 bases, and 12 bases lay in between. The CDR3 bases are TGTGCCAGCAGTTTAGGTACTGTCGGGGAAAAACTGTTTTTT. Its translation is CASSLGTVGEKLFF.

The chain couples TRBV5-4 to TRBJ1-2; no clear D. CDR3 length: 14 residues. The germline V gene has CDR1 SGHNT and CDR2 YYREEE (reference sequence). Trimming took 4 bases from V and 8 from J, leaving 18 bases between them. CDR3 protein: CASSPVDTRTGYTF. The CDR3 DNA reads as TGTGCCAGCAGCCCCGTCGACACCCGAACAGGCTACACCTTC.

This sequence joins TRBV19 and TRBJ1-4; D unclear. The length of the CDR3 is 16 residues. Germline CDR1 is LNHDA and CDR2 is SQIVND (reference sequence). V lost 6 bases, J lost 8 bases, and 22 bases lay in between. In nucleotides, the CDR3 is TGTGCCAGTAGGGCGGATCATCCAGATCTTAGGGAAAAACTGTTTTTT. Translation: CASRADHPDLREKLFF.

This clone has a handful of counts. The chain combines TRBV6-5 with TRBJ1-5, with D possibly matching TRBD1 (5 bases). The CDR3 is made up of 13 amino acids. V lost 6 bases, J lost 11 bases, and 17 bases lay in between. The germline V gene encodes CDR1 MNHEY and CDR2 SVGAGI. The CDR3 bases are TGTGCCAGCAGAGGGACTACAGGTATGTCCCAGCATTTT. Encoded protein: CASRGTTGMSQHF.

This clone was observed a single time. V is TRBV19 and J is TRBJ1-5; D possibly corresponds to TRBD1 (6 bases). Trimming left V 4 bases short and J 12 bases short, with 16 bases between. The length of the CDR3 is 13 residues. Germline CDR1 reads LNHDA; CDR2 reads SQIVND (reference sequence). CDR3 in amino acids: CASSNPGEFGQHF. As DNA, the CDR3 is TGTGCCAGTAGTAACCCAGGGGAATTTGGCCAGCATTTT.

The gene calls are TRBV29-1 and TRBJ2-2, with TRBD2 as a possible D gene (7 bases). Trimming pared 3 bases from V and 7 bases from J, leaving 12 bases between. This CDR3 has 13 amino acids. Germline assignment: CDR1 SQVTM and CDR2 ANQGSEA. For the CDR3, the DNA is TGCAGCGTTGACGCGGGGGCGGGCGGGGAGCTGTTTTTT. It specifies CSVDAGAGGELFF.

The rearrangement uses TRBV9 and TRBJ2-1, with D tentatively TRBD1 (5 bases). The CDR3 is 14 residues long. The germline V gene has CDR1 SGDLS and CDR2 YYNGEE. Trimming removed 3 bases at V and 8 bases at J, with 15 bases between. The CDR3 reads CASSADSLVDEQFF. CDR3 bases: TGTGCCAGCAGCGCCGACAGTCTCGTGGATGAGCAGTTCTTC.

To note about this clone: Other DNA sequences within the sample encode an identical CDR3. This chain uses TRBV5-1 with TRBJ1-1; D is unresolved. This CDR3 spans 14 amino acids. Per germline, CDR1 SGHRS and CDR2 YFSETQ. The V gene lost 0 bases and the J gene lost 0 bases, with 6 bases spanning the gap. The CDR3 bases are TGCGCCAGCAGCTTGGCACCTATGAACACTGAAGCTTTCTTT. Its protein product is CASSLAPMNTEAFF.

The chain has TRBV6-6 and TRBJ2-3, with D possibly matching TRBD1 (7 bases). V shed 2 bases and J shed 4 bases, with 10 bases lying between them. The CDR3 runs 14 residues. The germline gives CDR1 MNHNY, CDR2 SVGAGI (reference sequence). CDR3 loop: CASSYQGGSDTQYF. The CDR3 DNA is TGTGCCAGCAGTTACCAGGGGGGCTCAGATACGCAGTATTTT.

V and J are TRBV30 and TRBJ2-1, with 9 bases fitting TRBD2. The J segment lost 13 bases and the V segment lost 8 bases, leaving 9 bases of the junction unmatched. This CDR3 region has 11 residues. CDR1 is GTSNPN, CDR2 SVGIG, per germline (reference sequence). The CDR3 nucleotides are TGTGCCGGGCGGGAGGGTCCTAGCCAGTTCTTC. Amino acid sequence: CAGREGPSQFF. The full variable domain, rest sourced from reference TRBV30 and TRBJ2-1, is SQTIHQWPATLVQPVGSPLSLECTVEGTSNPNLYWYRQAAGRGLQLLFYSVGIGQISSEVPQNLSASRPQDRQFILSSKKLLLSDSGFYLCAGREGPSQFFGPGTRLTVL.

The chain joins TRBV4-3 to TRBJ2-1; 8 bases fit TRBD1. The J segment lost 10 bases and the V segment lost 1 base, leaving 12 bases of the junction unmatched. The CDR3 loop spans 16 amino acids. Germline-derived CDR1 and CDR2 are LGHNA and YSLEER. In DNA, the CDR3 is TGCGCCAGCAGCCAAGTTTCGGGACAGGCACCTCGGGAGCAGTTCTTC. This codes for CASSQVSGQAPREQFF.

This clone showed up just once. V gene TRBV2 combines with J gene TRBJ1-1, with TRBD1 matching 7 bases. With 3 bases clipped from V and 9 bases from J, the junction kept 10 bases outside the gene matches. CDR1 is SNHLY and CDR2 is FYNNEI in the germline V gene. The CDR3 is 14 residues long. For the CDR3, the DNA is TGTGCCAGCAGTGAGGAGGGGGCAAATGGAAAAGCTTTCTTT. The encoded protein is CASSEEGANGKAFF.

The CDR3 here is CASSYSRGPNSPLHF. DNA of the CDR3: TGTGCCAGCAGTTACTCGAGGGGGCCTAATTCACCCCTCCACTTT. J is TRBJ1-6 and V is TRBV6-5, with TRBD1 matching over 7 bases. Losses at the gene ends were 0 bases for V and 6 bases for J; bases not matched to a gene: 2. The CDR3 is 15 amino acids. Germline CDR1 MNHEY, CDR2 SVGAGI.

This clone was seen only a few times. CDR3 nucleotides: TGTGCCAGTAGACCCCAGGGAACTGAAGCTTTCTTT. This codes for CASRPQGTEAFF. The rearrangement joins TRBV19 to TRBJ1-1; a weak D match, TRBD1 (5 bases). The CDR3 contains 12 residues. CDR1 is LNHDA and CDR2 is SQIVND in the germline V gene (reference sequence). V gave up 6 bases and J gave up 5 bases, with 10 bases separating them.

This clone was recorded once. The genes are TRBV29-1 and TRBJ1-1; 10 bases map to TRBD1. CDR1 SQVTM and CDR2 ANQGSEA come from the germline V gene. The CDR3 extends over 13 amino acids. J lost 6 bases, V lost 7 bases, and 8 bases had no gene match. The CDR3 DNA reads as TGCAGCGCGCGACAGGGGGCTACCGCTGAAGCTTTCTTT. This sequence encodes CSARQGATAEAFF.

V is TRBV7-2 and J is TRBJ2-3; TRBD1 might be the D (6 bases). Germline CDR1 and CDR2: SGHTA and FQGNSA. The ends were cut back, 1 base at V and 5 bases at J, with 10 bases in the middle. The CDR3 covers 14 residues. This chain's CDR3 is CASSLVQGLDTQYF. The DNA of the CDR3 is TGTGCCAGCAGCTTAGTACAGGGCCTAGATACGCAGTATTTT.

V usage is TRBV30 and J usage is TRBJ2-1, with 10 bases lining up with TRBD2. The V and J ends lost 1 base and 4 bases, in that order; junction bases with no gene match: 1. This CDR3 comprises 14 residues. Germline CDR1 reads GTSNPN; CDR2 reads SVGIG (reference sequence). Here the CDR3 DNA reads TGTGCCTGGAGTGCTAGCGGGAGTTACAATGAGCAGTTCTTC. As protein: CAWSASGSYNEQFF.

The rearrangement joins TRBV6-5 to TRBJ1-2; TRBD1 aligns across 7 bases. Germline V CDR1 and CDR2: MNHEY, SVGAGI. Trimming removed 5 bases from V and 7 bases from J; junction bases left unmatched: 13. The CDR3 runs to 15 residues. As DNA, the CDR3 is TGTGCCAGCAGTCGAGACAGGGAATTGAGGGGTGGCTACACCTTC. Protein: CASSRDRELRGGYTF.

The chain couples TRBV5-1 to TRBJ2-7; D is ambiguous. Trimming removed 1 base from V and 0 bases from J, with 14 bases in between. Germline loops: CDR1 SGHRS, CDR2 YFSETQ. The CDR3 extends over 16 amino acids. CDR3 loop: CASSLNSPRSSYEQYF. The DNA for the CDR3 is TGCGCCAGCAGCTTGAATAGTCCGCGGAGCTCCTACGAGCAGTACTTC.

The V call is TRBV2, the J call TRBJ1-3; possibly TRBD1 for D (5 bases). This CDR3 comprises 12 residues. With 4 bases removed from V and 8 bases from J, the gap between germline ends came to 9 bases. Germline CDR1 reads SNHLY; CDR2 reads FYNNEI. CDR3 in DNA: TGTGCCAGCAGTGGGCAGGGTGACACCATATATTTT. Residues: CASSGQGDTIYF. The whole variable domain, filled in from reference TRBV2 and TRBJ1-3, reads EPEVTQTPSHQVTQMGQEVILRCVPISNHLYFYWYRQILGQKVEFLVSFYNNEISEKSEIFDDQFSVERPDGSNFTLKIRSTKLEDSAMYFCASSGQGDTIYFGEGSWLTVV.

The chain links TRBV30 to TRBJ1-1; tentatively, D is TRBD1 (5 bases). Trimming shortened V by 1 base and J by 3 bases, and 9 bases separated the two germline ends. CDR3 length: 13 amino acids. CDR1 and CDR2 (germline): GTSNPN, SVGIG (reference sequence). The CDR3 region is CAWSAGRDTEAFF. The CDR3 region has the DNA TGTGCCTGGAGTGCAGGGAGGGACACTGAAGCTTTCTTT. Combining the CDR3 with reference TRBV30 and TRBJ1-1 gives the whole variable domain SQTIHQWPATLVQPVGSPLSLECTVEGTSNPNLYWYRQAAGRGLQLLFYSVGIGQISSEVPQNLSASRPQDRQFILSSKKLLLSDSGFYLCAWSAGRDTEAFFGQGTRLTVV.

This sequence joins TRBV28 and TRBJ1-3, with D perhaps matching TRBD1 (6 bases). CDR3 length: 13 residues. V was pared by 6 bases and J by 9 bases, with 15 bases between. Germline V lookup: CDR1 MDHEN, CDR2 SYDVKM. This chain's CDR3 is CASRPPGDRTIYF. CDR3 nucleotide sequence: TGTGCCAGCAGACCGCCAGGGGATCGCACCATATATTTT.

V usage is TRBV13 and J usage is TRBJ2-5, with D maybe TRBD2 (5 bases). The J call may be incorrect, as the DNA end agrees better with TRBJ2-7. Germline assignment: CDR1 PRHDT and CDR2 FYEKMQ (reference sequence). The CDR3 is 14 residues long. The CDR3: CASSSTSLAYEQYF. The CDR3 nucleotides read TGTGCCAGCAGCTCTACTAGTCTGGCCTACGAGCAGTACTTC.

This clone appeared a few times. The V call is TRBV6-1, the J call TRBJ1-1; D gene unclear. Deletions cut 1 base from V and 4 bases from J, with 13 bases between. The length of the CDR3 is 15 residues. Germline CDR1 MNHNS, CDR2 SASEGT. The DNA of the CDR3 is TGTGCCAGCAGTGAAGTCGGGAATCGGCCCACTGAAGCTTTCTTT. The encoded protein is CASSEVGNRPTEAFF.

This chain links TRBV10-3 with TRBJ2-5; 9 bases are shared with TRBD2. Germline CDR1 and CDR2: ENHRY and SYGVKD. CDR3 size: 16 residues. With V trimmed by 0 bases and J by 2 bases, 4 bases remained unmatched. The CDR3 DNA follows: TGTGCCATCAGTGAGTCGAACGGACTAGCGCAAGAGACCCAGTACTTC. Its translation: CAISESNGLAQETQYF.

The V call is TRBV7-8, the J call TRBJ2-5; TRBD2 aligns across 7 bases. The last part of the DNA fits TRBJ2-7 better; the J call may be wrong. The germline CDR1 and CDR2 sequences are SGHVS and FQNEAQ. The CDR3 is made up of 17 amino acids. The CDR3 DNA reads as TGTGCCAGCAGCTCTGGGAGGGCCGGGACTTGGTCCTACGAGCAGTACTTC. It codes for CASSSGRAGTWSYEQYF.

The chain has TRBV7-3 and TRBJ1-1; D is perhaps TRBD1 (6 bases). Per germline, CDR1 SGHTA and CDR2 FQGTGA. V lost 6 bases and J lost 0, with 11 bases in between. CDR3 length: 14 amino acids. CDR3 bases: TGTGCCAGCAGACTGGACAGATTGAACACTGAAGCTTTCTTT. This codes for CASRLDRLNTEAFF.

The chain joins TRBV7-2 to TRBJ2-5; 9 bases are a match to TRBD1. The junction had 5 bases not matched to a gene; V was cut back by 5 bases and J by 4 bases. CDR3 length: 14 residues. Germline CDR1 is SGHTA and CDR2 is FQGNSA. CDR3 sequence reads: CASSQDRGGETQYF. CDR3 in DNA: TGTGCCAGCAGCCAGGACAGGGGAGGAGAGACCCAGTACTTC. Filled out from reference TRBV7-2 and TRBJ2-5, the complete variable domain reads GAGVSQSPSNKVTEKGKDVELRCDPISGHTALYWYRQSLGQGLEFLIYFQGNSAPDKSGLPSDRFSAERTGGSVSTLTIQRTQQEDSAVYLCASSQDRGGETQYFGPGTRLLVL.

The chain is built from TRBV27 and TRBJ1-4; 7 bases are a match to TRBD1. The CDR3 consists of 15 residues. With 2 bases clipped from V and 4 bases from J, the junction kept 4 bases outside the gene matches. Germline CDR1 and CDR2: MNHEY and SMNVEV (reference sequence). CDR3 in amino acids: CASSLQGEVNEKLFF. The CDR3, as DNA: TGTGCCAGCAGTTTACAGGGGGAGGTTAATGAAAAACTGTTTTTT.